This entry lists 32 T cell receptor beta chains sequenced from one sample in a study of cytomegalovirus exposure and HLA in healthy donors. It was with 60 Vbeta and 13 Jbeta primers that the PCR ran. Repertoires were generated with immunoSEQ multiplex PCR, while TCRdb's copy carries only in-frame clones and drops some. The sample has about 150,000 clones; more than 60% are singletons. Sequenced sample: PBMCs. Receptors were obtained from a male donor in good health and CMV-seronegative.

J is TRBJ1-2 and V is TRBV19, with TRBD1 matching over 7 bases. From germline, CDR1 is LNHDA and CDR2 SQIVND (reference sequence). CDR3 length equals 15 residues. The V segment lost 6 bases and the J segment 0 bases; nucleotides outside the gene matches: 7. The CDR3 DNA follows: TGTGCCAGTAGGGGACAGAACCTACCTAACTATGGCTACACCTTC. This translates into CASRGQNLPNYGYTF.

This chain joins TRBV6-6 and TRBJ2-7; possible D gene TRBD1, 5 bases. Germline CDR1 reads MNHNY; CDR2 reads SVGAGI (reference sequence). Trimming removed 6 bases at V and 3 bases at J, with 15 bases between. This CDR3 has 14 residues. The CDR3 reads CASSQPARDYEQYF. CDR3 in DNA: TGTGCCAGCAGCCAGCCCGCCAGGGACTACGAGCAGTACTTC.

This clone was picked up a small number of times. The rearrangement links TRBV4-2 to TRBJ2-1; a weak D match, TRBD1 (6 bases). CDR1 LGHNA and CDR2 YNFKEQ come from the germline V gene. The CDR3 is 14 amino acids. V was trimmed by 4 bases and J by 3 bases, leaving 10 bases between them. The chain's CDR3 is CASSPGTFYNEQFF. CDR3 DNA: TGTGCCAGCAGCCCGGGGACATTCTACAATGAGCAGTTCTTC.

CDR3 sequence (DNA): TGTGCCAGTACTCCCCGACAGGGGGCCGGGGAGCTGTTTTTT. Amino acid sequence: CASTPRQGAGELFF. The gene calls are TRBV19 and TRBJ2-2, with 9 bases lining up with TRBD1. The CDR3 has 14 residues. Germline V gene lookup returns CDR1 LNHDA and CDR2 SQIVND (reference sequence). Trimming removed 7 bases from V and 6 bases from J; junction bases left unmatched: 6.

CDR3 nucleotides: TGTGCCAGCAGCTTCGGGGAGTACAATGAGCAGTTCTTC. This sequence encodes CASSFGEYNEQFF. V and J are TRBV11-2 and TRBJ2-1; TRBD2 is a possible D gene (5 bases). There are 13 residues in the CDR3. Deletions cut 3 bases from V and 4 bases from J, with 7 bases between. The germline CDR1 and CDR2 sequences are SGHAT and FQNNGV.

The V call is TRBV4-2, the J call TRBJ2-7, with 9 bases identical to TRBD1. The length of the CDR3 is 14 residues. Germline CDR1 reads LGHNA; CDR2 reads YNFKEQ. The V and J ends lost 4 bases and 4 bases, in that order; junction bases with no gene match: 5. In DNA form, the CDR3 reads TGTGCCAGCAGCCGGGACAGGGTGGGGTACGAGCAGTACTTC. This sequence encodes CASSRDRVGYEQYF.

V gene TRBV27 combines with J gene TRBJ2-3; perhaps TRBD1 as D (6 bases). Trimming shortened V by 6 bases and J by 6 bases, and 16 bases separated the two germline ends. The CDR3 length is 14 residues. Germline CDR1 is MNHEY and CDR2 is SMNVEV (reference sequence). The CDR3 region has the DNA TGTGCCAGCAGGCGCAGGGGTTTGAGTGATACGCAGTATTTT. It encodes CASRRRGLSDTQYF.

This chain joins TRBV11-3 and TRBJ2-1; 10 bases line up with TRBD2. Germline loops: CDR1 SGHNT, CDR2 YENEEA. Germline trimming cut 5 bases from V and 9 bases from J; bases unmatched to any gene: 13. This CDR3 comprises 16 residues. This CDR3 is CASSASLSGGAAEQFF. The CDR3 nucleotides are TGTGCCAGCAGCGCTTCCCTCAGCGGGGGGGCAGCTGAGCAGTTCTTC.

The chain is built from TRBV7-2 and TRBJ2-2, with D possibly matching TRBD2 (6 bases). The CDR3 sequence is 16 residues long. V was clipped by 1 base and J by 3 bases, with 12 bases between them. Germline values: CDR1 SGHTA, CDR2 FQGNSA. The CDR3 spells CASSLVGSGYTGELFF. CDR3 nucleotide sequence: TGTGCCAGCAGCTTAGTTGGAAGCGGGTACACCGGGGAGCTGTTTTTT.

This clone has only a few counts. The rearrangement links TRBV13 to TRBJ1-6; no clear D gene. The CDR3 consists of 14 residues. With 3 bases removed from V and 7 bases from J, the gap between germline ends came to 10 bases. The germline V gene encodes CDR1 PRHDT and CDR2 FYEKMQ (reference sequence). CDR3 coding DNA: TGTGCCAGCAGCTTCGCAGGCATAAATTCACCCCTCCACTTT. Amino acid sequence: CASSFAGINSPLHF. The complete variable domain, with remaining parts taken from reference TRBV13 and TRBJ1-6, reads AAGVIQSPRHLIKEKRETATLKCYPIPRHDTVYWYQQGPGQDPQFLISFYEKMQSDKGSIPDRFSAQQFSDYHSELNMSSLELGDSALYFCASSFAGINSPLHFGNGTRLTVT.

This chain links TRBV7-9 with TRBJ2-7, with D possibly being TRBD2 (7 bases). The CDR3 covers 16 residues. From germline, CDR1 is SEHNR and CDR2 FQNEAQ (reference sequence). The V end was cut by 8 bases, the J end by 1 base, with 21 bases between. CDR3 protein: CASETEARGLSYEQYF. The CDR3 nucleotides read TGTGCCAGCGAGACTGAGGCCAGGGGACTATCCTACGAGCAGTACTTC. Drawing the rest from reference TRBV7-9 and TRBJ2-7, the complete variable domain is DTGVSQNPRHKITKRGQNVTFRCDPISEHNRLYWYRQTLGQGPEFLTYFQNEAQLEKSRLLSDRFSAERPKGSFSTLEIQRTEQGDSAMYLCASETEARGLSYEQYFGPGTRLTVT.

The chain combines TRBV7-6 with TRBJ2-1; D is possibly TRBD1 (7 bases). Trimming pared 5 bases from V and 8 bases from J, leaving 19 bases between. This CDR3 region has 15 residues. The germline gives CDR1 SGHVS, CDR2 FNYEAQ. The CDR3 spells CASSGGYQGVDEQFF. The CDR3 DNA reads TGTGCCAGCAGCGGGGGGTATCAGGGGGTCGATGAGCAGTTCTTC.

In its sample, this clone was seen a few times. J is TRBJ1-1 and V is TRBV6-6, with TRBD1 as a possible D gene (6 bases). CDR1 and CDR2 from the germline V gene are MNHNY and SVGAGI (reference sequence). CDR3 size: 15 residues. V was shortened by 0 bases and J by 5 bases, with 13 bases between the two germline ends. The CDR3 region is CASSYSTQGGTEAFF. In nucleotides, the CDR3 is TGTGCCAGCAGTTACTCAACACAGGGTGGAACTGAAGCTTTCTTT.

The CDR3 protein is CAISDLNRGPSYEQYF. As DNA, the CDR3 is TGTGCCATCAGTGACTTAAACAGGGGGCCCTCCTACGAGCAGTACTTC. This chain uses TRBV10-3 with TRBJ2-7, with 9 bases fitting TRBD1. The CDR3 totals 16 residues. V was clipped by 3 bases and J by 0 bases; unmatched bases: 6. Per the germline V gene, CDR1 is ENHRY and CDR2 is SYGVKD.

V is TRBV30 and J is TRBJ1-4; perhaps TRBD1 as D (5 bases). Deletions cut 2 bases from V and 7 bases from J, with 17 bases between. The CDR3 totals 15 residues. CDR1 is GTSNPN and CDR2 is SVGIG in the germline V gene (reference sequence). The CDR3 spells CAWSLGHQDGEKLFF. Written as DNA, the CDR3 is TGTGCCTGGAGTCTTGGACATCAGGACGGTGAAAAACTGTTTTTT.

This sequence joins TRBV30 and TRBJ1-2; D not certain. The CDR3 covers 13 residues. The germline V and J ends were trimmed by 4 bases and 3 bases, with 12 bases remaining between them. The germline CDR1 and CDR2 sequences are GTSNPN and SVGIG (reference sequence). The chain's CDR3 is CAWTSGRHYGYTF. CDR3 sequence (DNA): TGTGCCTGGACGTCAGGCAGACACTATGGCTACACCTTC.

This clone is a singleton in its sample. The CDR3 DNA follows: TGTGCCAGCAGCCCGGACAACAGGGGCGGATGGGAAAAACTGTTTTTT. This sequence encodes CASSPDNRGGWEKLFF. The chain has TRBV7-9 and TRBJ1-4; TRBD1 aligns across 7 bases. The CDR3 loop spans 16 amino acids. Germline CDR1 SEHNR, CDR2 FQNEAQ (reference sequence). V lost 5 bases, J lost 8 bases, and 14 bases stayed unmatched.

The chain is built from TRBV28 and TRBJ2-5; D perhaps matches TRBD2 (5 bases). The CDR3 has 14 amino acids. Germline V gene data show CDR1 as MDHEN and CDR2 as SYDVKM. V dropped 11 bases and J dropped 5 bases, with 21 bases sitting between them. The CDR3 region has the DNA TGTGCCGGGGAATCCTCAGCTAGCTCCGAGACCCAGTACTTC. The encoded protein is CAGESSASSETQYF.

V is TRBV10-3 and J is TRBJ2-4; TRBD1 agrees at 10 bases. The V gene end was trimmed by 6 bases and the J gene end by 5 bases; junction bases not matched to a gene: 4. This CDR3 has 14 amino acids. Per germline, CDR1 ENHRY and CDR2 SYGVKD. The CDR3 nucleotides are TGTGCCATCAGGGGGACAGGGGACGAAAACATTCAGTACTTC. This gives the protein CAIRGTGDENIQYF.

The chain carries TRBV7-2 and TRBJ2-2; D unresolved. This CDR3 contains 13 residues. The ends were cut back, 1 base at V and 6 bases at J, with 6 bases in the middle. Germline V lookup: CDR1 SGHTA, CDR2 FQGNSA. The CDR3 DNA is TGTGCCAGCAGCTTAGTTTATGCCGGGGAGCTGTTTTTT. It codes for CASSLVYAGELFF.

This chain links TRBV19 with TRBJ2-3; the D gene is possibly TRBD1 (6 bases). Trimming removed 5 bases at V and 1 base at J, with 16 bases between. In germline, CDR1 is LNHDA, CDR2 SQIVND (reference sequence). The CDR3 has 16 residues. CDR3 sequence: CASSPTDSGRTDTQYF. The CDR3 bases are TGTGCCAGTAGTCCCACGGACAGTGGGCGCACAGATACGCAGTATTTT.

The chain carries TRBV7-3 and TRBJ1-1; no definite D call. With 3 bases removed from V and 7 bases from J, the gap between germline ends came to 12 bases. The CDR3 contains 13 residues. Germline V CDR1 and CDR2: SGHTA, FQGTGA. The CDR3 nucleotides read TGTGCCAGCAGCTTCAGCGTCACGGGTGAAGCTTTCTTT. Translated: CASSFSVTGEAFF.

The chain joins TRBV18 to TRBJ2-5; 8 bases match TRBD2. With V trimmed by 5 bases and J by 5 bases, 7 bases remained unmatched. The germline V gene encodes CDR1 KGHSH and CDR2 LQKENI. The CDR3 runs 14 residues. The DNA for the CDR3 is TGTGCCAGCTCAAACGGGGGGGCCCTGGAGACCCAGTACTTC. This sequence encodes CASSNGGALETQYF.

The V call is TRBV30, the J call TRBJ2-3, with 7 bases fitting TRBD2. The CDR3 is 13 amino acids. Unmatched junction bases numbered 6, after V lost 3 bases and J lost 6 bases. CDR1 GTSNPN and CDR2 SVGIG come from the germline V gene (reference sequence). The DNA of the CDR3 is TGTGCCTGGAGAGAGCGGGGAACGGATACGCAGTATTTT. Its translation: CAWRERGTDTQYF.

The chain links TRBV5-8 to TRBJ2-3, with D tentatively TRBD1 (7 bases). Germline CDR1 and CDR2: SGHTS and YDEGEE. The CDR3 has 19 amino acids. V lost 5 bases and J 1 base, leaving 26 bases between the germline ends. The CDR3 sequence is CASSVTLPVFRGGTDTQYF. Written as DNA, the CDR3 is TGTGCCAGCAGTGTTACTTTGCCAGTTTTCAGGGGGGGCACAGATACGCAGTATTTT.

V usage is TRBV14 and J usage is TRBJ2-5; TRBD1 agrees at 7 bases. The end of the DNA fits TRBJ2-7 better, so the J call may be wrong. CDR1 is SGHDN and CDR2 is FVKESK in the germline V gene. The CDR3 runs 14 residues. The DNA for the CDR3 is TGTGCCAGCAGCGTCTCTGGGACAGCCTACGAGCAGTACTTC. Encoded protein: CASSVSGTAYEQYF.

This clone is a singleton in its sample. The chain is built from TRBV18 and TRBJ1-2; 9 positions match TRBD1. Trimming at V came to 3 bases and at J to 4 bases, leaving 12 bases not matched to a gene. Germline V gene data show CDR1 as KGHSH and CDR2 as LQKENI. This CDR3 contains 17 residues. The CDR3 region is CASSPGQGGFGSYGYTF. CDR3 sequence (DNA): TGTGCCAGCTCACCGGGACAGGGAGGGTTCGGCAGCTATGGCTACACCTTC. The variable domain in full, completed from reference TRBV18 and TRBJ1-2, reads NAGVMQNPRHLVRRRGQEARLRCSPMKGHSHVYWYRQLPEEGLKFMVYLQKENIIDESGMPKERFSAEFPKEGPSILRIQQVVRGDSAAYFCASSPGQGGFGSYGYTFGSGTRLTVV.

The V call is TRBV28, the J call TRBJ1-2; tentative D call: TRBD1 (5 bases). The germline V and J ends were trimmed by 7 bases and 0 bases, with 6 bases remaining between them. The CDR3 length is 12 residues. Germline CDR1 and CDR2: MDHEN and SYDVKM. CDR3 loop: CASTTANYGYTF. In DNA, the CDR3 is TGTGCCAGCACGACAGCTAACTATGGCTACACCTTC.

This clone turned up a few times. Germline and junction disagree at one end, which may indicate a read error. Other DNA variants within this sample encode the same CDR3. The rearrangement links TRBV7-9 to TRBJ2-7; a possible D gene is TRBD1 (6 bases). Germline CDR1 is SEHNR and CDR2 is FQNEAQ (reference sequence). The CDR3 sequence is 12 residues long. The CDR3 loop reads CSSSSQGYEQYF. CDR3 nucleotide sequence: TGTTCCAGCAGCTCTCAGGGGTACGAGCAGTACTTC.

This clone has more than one count but fewer than ten. V gene TRBV7-9 combines with J gene TRBJ1-4; 7 bases fit TRBD1. The CDR3 totals 18 residues. Germline V gene sequence: CDR1 SEHNR, CDR2 FQNEAQ (reference sequence). The V and J ends lost 7 bases and 4 bases, in that order; junction bases with no gene match: 18. The chain's CDR3 is CASTPPRTGVGGNEKLFF. DNA of the CDR3: TGTGCCAGCACCCCGCCCAGGACAGGAGTAGGGGGTAATGAAAAACTGTTTTTT.

The chain employs TRBV19 and TRBJ1-5, with D unresolved. This CDR3 is built from 14 residues. V was shortened by 5 bases and J by 6 bases, with 14 bases between the two germline ends. The germline V gene encodes CDR1 LNHDA and CDR2 SQIVND (reference sequence). CDR3 sequence reads: CASSFNRDIQPQHF. The CDR3 DNA reads as TGTGCCAGTAGTTTTAACCGGGATATTCAGCCCCAGCATTTT.

The rearrangement uses TRBV29-1 and TRBJ1-3, with D hard to call. Trimming stripped 5 bases from V and 7 bases from J, with 15 bases between. The CDR3 is 13 amino acids. Germline loops: CDR1 SQVTM, CDR2 ANQGSEA. The CDR3 is CSVILDGVNTIYF. As DNA, the CDR3 is TGCAGCGTTATCCTAGACGGGGTGAACACCATATATTTT.